The present T cell receptor beta chain was sequenced within a study of T-cell memory formation after mild COVID-19. This clonotype was seen a handful of times. The V and J ends lost 1 base and 0 bases respectively, with 9 bases between them. This CDR3 has 14 residues. Germline CDR1 is SQVTM and CDR2 is ANQGSEA. TCRdb passed the 5' RACE reads through MiXCR, listing each CDR3 protein once. The top ten hold around 13% of the sample, which has over 450,000 distinct CDR3 sequences, roughly 21% seen once. This receptor was identified in an adult woman who had mild COVID-19 (a few samples of this study predate the infection). Cell type and time point are not known. Sample: PBMCs or a T cell subset sorted from them (not recorded which). The genes are TRBV29-1 and TRBJ1-2; perhaps TRBD1 as D (5 bases). The CDR3 nucleotides read TGCAGCGTTGAAGGTGGGGGAACTAACTATGGCTACACCTTC. Translation: CSVEGGGTNYGYTF. The entire variable domain, with the rest obtained from reference TRBV29-1 and TRBJ1-2, is as follows: SAVISQKPSRDICQRGTSLTIQCQVDSQVTMMFWYRQQPGQSLTLIATANQGSEATYESGFVIDKFPISRPNLTFSTLTVSNMSPEDSSIYLCSVEGGGTNYGYTFGSGTRLTVV.